The 15 T cell receptor beta chains below were found in one sample sequenced in a study of T-cell memory formation after mild COVID-19. TCRdb called the 5' RACE reads again in MiXCR, with one record for every CDR3 protein. The profile covers about 410,000 distinct CDR3 sequences, with more than 20% appearing a single time and less than 15% taken by the ten largest. The sequenced sample was PBMCs or a T cell subset sorted from them (not recorded which). The receptors come from an adult woman who had mild COVID-19 (a few samples of this study predate the infection). Cell type and time point are not known.

The CDR3 DNA reads as TGCGCCAGCAGCCCCCGGACAGGGGTTTTCACAGATACGCAGTATTTT. This translates into CASSPRTGVFTDTQYF. This chain uses TRBV5-1 with TRBJ2-3, with TRBD1 identical over 9 bases. Germline CDR1 and CDR2: SGHRS and YFSETQ. Trimming took 4 bases from V and 2 from J; bases not matched to a gene: 8. The CDR3 covers 16 residues.

This chain connects TRBV12-3 or TRBV12-4 to TRBJ2-3, with D maybe TRBD1 (6 bases). This CDR3 comprises 15 residues. Trimming removed 7 bases at V and 7 bases at J, with 21 bases between. CDR3 residues: CASTWGQGIMNTQYF. CDR3 nucleotides: TGTGCCAGCACCTGGGGGCAAGGGATTATGAATACGCAGTATTTT.

This sequence joins TRBV11-3 and TRBJ2-7; TRBD1 is a possible D gene (6 bases). Germline assignment: CDR1 SGHNT and CDR2 YENEEA. The CDR3 consists of 12 residues. V lost 8 bases and J 4 bases, leaving 12 bases between the germline ends. The CDR3 DNA sequence: TGTGCCAGCGGAAGACAGGCGTACGAGCAGTACTTC. Its translation: CASGRQAYEQYF.

This clonotype appeared a few times. The chain uses TRBV7-2 and TRBJ2-7; perhaps TRBD1 as D (5 bases). Trimming took off 5 bases at V and 9 bases at J, with 20 bases between the two ends. The CDR3 is 14 amino acids. CDR1 is SGHTA and CDR2 is FQGNSA in the germline V gene. CDR3 coding DNA: TGTGCCAGCAGCGCCCTCATCCAGGGTGGGGTGCAGTACTTC. Protein: CASSALIQGGVQYF.

The genes are TRBV6-5 and TRBJ2-1, with a tentative D call TRBD1 (6 bases). The CDR3 is made up of 16 amino acids. From germline, CDR1 is MNHEY and CDR2 SVGAGI. V lost 6 bases and J 12 bases, leaving 27 bases between the germline ends. CDR3 sequence (DNA): TGTGCCAGCAGCAAGAGGCTACAGGGCCCTCGATTGGGGCAGTTCTTC. Amino acids: CASSKRLQGPRLGQFF.

This chain joins TRBV5-1 and TRBJ2-3, with a weak D call TRBD1 (5 bases). V shed 0 bases and J shed 1 base, with 9 bases lying between them. The CDR3 runs to 15 residues. Germline CDR1 and CDR2: SGHRS and YFSETQ. CDR3 in amino acids: CASSLVGPRTDTQYF. CDR3 nucleotides: TGCGCCAGCAGCTTGGTGGGGCCGCGCACAGATACGCAGTATTTT.

This chain connects TRBV29-1 to TRBJ1-2; D gene ambiguous. Germline V gene lookup returns CDR1 SQVTM and CDR2 ANQGSEA. This CDR3 region has 15 residues. Trimming removed 1 base from V and 6 bases from J, with 18 bases in between. CDR3 bases: TGCAGCGTTGAAGGGGGAATCATCTTTGGGCATGGCTACACCTTC. Its translation is CSVEGGIIFGHGYTF.

This rearrangement joins TRBV9 to TRBJ2-3; tentative D call: TRBD2 (5 bases). The CDR3 spans 17 residues. Germline CDR1 SGDLS, CDR2 YYNGEE. The V gene lost 0 bases and the J gene lost 0 bases, with 14 bases spanning the gap. The CDR3, as DNA: TGTGCCAGCAGCGTAGGAACTCTAGCCGCTAGCACAGATACGCAGTATTTT. Protein sequence: CASSVGTLAASTDTQYF.

V usage is TRBV6-5 and J usage is TRBJ2-7; TRBD2 might be the D (5 bases). Germline V gene data show CDR1 as MNHEY and CDR2 as SVGAGI. The CDR3 spans 14 residues. V lost 7 bases and J lost 5, with 18 bases in between. The CDR3 sequence is CASTSRGSVHEQYF. The CDR3 nucleotides are TGTGCCAGCACCTCGAGAGGGAGTGTCCACGAGCAGTACTTC.

The chain is built from TRBV7-9 and TRBJ1-5, with 9 positions matching TRBD1. Germline CDR1 reads SEHNR; CDR2 reads FQNEAQ (reference sequence). The V gene end was trimmed by 1 base and the J gene end by 4 bases; junction bases not matched to a gene: 8. This CDR3 is 17 amino acids long. Here the CDR3 DNA reads TGTGCCAGCAGCTTAGGCCACAGGGGGCCGGGGAATCAGCCCCAGCATTTT. It is translated as CASSLGHRGPGNQPQHF.

This clonotype was observed a few times. V usage is TRBV29-1 and J usage is TRBJ1-1; TRBD1 aligns across 8 bases. CDR3 length: 13 residues. CDR1 is SQVTM, CDR2 ANQGSEA, per germline. Losses at the gene ends were 6 bases for V and 3 bases for J; bases not matched to a gene: 6. CDR3 in DNA: TGCAGCGTCGCCCGACAGGGGTACACTGAAGCTTTCTTT. Translating it yields CSVARQGYTEAFF.

The chain couples TRBV6-1 to TRBJ1-1, with 7 bases fitting TRBD1. The germline V gene has CDR1 MNHNS and CDR2 SASEGT. The CDR3 extends over 15 amino acids. The V gene end was trimmed by 6 bases and the J gene end by 0 bases; junction bases not matched to a gene: 7. For the CDR3, the DNA is TGTGCCAGCAGCATGGGACAGTTCATGAACACTGAAGCTTTCTTT. Encoded protein: CASSMGQFMNTEAFF.

The chain has TRBV29-1 and TRBJ1-1; no firm D call. Trimming pared 2 bases from V and 10 bases from J, leaving 17 bases between. From germline, CDR1 is SQVTM and CDR2 ANQGSEA. The CDR3 contains 13 residues. CDR3 protein: CSVEWQVPGVAFF. The CDR3 DNA reads TGCAGCGTTGAATGGCAGGTTCCAGGCGTAGCTTTCTTT.

In its sample, this clonotype was seen a few times. A junction boundary mismatches the germline segment, possibly from a read error. The rearrangement uses TRBV18 and TRBJ2-2; 10 nucleotides match TRBD2. Germline CDR1 KGHSH, CDR2 LQKENI. The CDR3 totals 15 residues. The CDR3 nucleotides are TGTGCCAGCTCACCGGGACTAGCGATCACCGGGGATCTGTTTTTT. This encodes CASSPGLAITGDLFF.

This chain joins TRBV9 and TRBJ2-7, with 8 bases lining up with TRBD1. From germline, CDR1 is SGDLS and CDR2 YYNGEE. J was trimmed by 0 bases and V by 0 bases; bases with no gene match: 2. The CDR3 has 15 amino acids. The CDR3 sequence: CASSVDGTGSYEQYF. The CDR3 bases are TGTGCCAGCAGCGTAGATGGGACAGGCTCCTACGAGCAGTACTTC. The variable domain in full, with the rest retrieved from reference TRBV9 and TRBJ2-7, is DSGVTQTPKHLITATGQRVTLRCSPRSGDLSVYWYQQSLDQGLQFLIQYYNGEERAKGNILERFSAQQFPDLHSELNLSSLELGDSALYFCASSVDGTGSYEQYFGPGTRLTVT.